The present TCR beta chain was sequenced within a study of OX40 agonist ivuxolimab in advanced cancers. Turning to the study itself: Dose-escalation patients suffered from hepatocellular carcinoma, melanoma, renal cell or head and neck cancer. Past anti-PD-1, anti-PD-L1 or anti-CTLA-4 therapy was accepted, and approximately 37% had received some. Regarding the study as a whole: At 0.1 to 3.0 mg/kg and by week 6, CD4+ and CD8+ T cells in the blood had expanded clonally.

Produced via immunoSEQ multiplex PCR; TCRdb's table is partial and in-frame only. Here the sample spans roughly 76,000 clones, about 91% being singletons. As to this clone: Its antigen remains unknown.

This TCR was sampled from an adult with an advanced solid tumor such as melanoma, head and neck, liver or kidney cancer. The sequencing here drew on CD4+ or CD8+ T cells sorted from blood, taken in a trial of the OX40 agonist ivuxolimab.

The CDR3 sequence is CASTLGANTGELFF. CDR3 DNA sequence: TGTGCCAGCACCCTGGGTGCAAACACCGGGGAGCTGTTTTTT. The genes are TRBV6-6 and TRBJ2-2; no firm D call. Trimming cost V 7 bases and J 2 bases, with 11 bases left between them. Germline V lookup: CDR1 MNHNY, CDR2 SVGAGI (reference sequence). The CDR3 is made up of 14 amino acids.